This T cell receptor (beta chain) is from a study of siplizumab effects on memory and regulatory T cells. Study outcomes and limitations: Whether the proliferating Tregs (from siplizumab cultures) were suppressive was not confirmed. In controls, about 28% of mappable alloreactive CD4+ clones were Treg-derived on average, versus about 64% with siplizumab. Apparently more diverse than memory cells, naive T cells also seemed major alloresponse contributors.

V lost 7 bases and J lost 3, with 13 bases in between. The germline V gene encodes CDR1 LNHDA and CDR2 SQIVND (reference sequence). CDR3 length equals 14 residues. TCR templates numbering 95,000 to 100,000 were assayed per sample. The method was immunoSEQ multiplex PCR; TCRdb's version includes in-frame clones alone and lacks a portion of them. Among around 100,000 clones listed, around 92% were seen once. To note about this clone: Antigen unknown.

The clonotype was recovered from a human donor in good health. The source material was CD4+ T cells sorted from blood. The rearrangement links TRBV19 to TRBJ1-3, with D unclear. The CDR3 nucleotides are TGTGCCAGTAACACCGGGTCCCTTGGAAACACCATATATTTT. As protein: CASNTGSLGNTIYF.